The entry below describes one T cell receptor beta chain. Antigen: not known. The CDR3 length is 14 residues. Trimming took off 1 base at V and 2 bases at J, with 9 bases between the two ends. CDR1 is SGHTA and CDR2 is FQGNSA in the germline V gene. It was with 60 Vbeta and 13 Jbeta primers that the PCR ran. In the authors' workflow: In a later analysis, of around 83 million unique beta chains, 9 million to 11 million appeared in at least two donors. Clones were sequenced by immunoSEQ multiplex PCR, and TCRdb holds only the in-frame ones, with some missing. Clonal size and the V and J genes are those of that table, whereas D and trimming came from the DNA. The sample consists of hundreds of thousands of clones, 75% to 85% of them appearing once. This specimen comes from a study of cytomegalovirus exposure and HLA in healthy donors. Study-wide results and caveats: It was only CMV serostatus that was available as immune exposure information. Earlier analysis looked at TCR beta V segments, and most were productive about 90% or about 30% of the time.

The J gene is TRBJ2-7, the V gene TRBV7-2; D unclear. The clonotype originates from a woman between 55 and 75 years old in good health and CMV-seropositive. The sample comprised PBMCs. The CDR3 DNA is TGTGCCAGCAGCTTAGTTCCGGGTGCCTACGAGCAGTACTTC. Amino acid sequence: CASSLVPGAYEQYF.